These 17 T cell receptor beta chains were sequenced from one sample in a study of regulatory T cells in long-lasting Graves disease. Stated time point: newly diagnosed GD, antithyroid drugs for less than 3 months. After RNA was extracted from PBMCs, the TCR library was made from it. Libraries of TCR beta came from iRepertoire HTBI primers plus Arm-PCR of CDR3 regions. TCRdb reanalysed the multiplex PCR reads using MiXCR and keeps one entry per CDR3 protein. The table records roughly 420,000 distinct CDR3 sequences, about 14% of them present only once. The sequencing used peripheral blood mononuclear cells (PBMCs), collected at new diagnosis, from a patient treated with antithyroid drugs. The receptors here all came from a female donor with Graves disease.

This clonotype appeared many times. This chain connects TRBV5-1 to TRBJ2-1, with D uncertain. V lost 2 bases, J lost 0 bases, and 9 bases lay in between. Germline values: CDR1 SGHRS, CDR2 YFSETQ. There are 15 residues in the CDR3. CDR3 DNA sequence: TGCGCCAGCAGCTTAGCCCTAAGCTCCTACAATGAGCAGTTCTTC. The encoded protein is CASSLALSSYNEQFF.

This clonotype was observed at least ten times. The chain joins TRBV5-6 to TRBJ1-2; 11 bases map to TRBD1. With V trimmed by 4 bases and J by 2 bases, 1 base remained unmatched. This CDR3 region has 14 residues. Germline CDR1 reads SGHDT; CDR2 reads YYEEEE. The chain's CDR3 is CASSGDRGNYGYTF. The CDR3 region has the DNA TGTGCCAGCAGCGGGGACAGGGGGAACTATGGCTACACCTTC.

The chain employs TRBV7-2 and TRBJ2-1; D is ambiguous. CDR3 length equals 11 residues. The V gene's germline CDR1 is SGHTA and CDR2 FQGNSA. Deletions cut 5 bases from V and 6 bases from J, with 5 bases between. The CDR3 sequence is CASSVFNEQFF. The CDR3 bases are TGTGCCAGCAGCGTGTTCAATGAGCAGTTCTTC.

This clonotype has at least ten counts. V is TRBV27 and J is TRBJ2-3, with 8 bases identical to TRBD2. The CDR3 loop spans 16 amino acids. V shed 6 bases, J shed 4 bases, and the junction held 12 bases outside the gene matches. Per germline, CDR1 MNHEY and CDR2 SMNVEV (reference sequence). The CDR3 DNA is TGTGCCAGCAGCCCTATCTATCGGGAGGGCCCAGATACGCAGTATTTT. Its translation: CASSPIYREGPDTQYF.

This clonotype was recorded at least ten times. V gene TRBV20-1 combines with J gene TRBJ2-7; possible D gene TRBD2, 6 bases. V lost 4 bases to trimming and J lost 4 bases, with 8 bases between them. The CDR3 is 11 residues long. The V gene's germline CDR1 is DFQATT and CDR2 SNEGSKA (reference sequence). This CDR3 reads CSATSAYEQYF. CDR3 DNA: TGCAGTGCTACTAGCGCGTACGAGCAGTACTTC.

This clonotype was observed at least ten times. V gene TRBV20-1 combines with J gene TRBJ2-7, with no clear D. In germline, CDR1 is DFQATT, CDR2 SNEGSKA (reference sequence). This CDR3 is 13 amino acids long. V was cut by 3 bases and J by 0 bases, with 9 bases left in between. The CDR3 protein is CSASGGDSYEQYF. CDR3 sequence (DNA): TGCAGTGCTAGTGGTGGCGACTCCTACGAGCAGTACTTC.

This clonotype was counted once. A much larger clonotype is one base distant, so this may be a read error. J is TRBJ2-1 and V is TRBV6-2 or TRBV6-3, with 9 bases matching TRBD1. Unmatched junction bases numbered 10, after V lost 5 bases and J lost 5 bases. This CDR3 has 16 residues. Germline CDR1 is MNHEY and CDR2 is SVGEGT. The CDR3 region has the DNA TGTGCCAGCAGTAACCCCGGGACAGGGAACCACAATGAGCAGTTCTTC. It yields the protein CASSNPGTGNHNEQFF.

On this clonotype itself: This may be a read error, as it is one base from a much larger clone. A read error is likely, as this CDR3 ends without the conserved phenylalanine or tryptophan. CDR3 amino acids: CASSSLWTGGGSTEAFL. The CDR3 bases are TGTGCCAGCAGTTCCCTTTGGACAGGGGGCGGAAGCACTGAAGCTTTCCTT. The chain has TRBV12-3 or TRBV12-4 and TRBJ1-1; 11 bases are a match to TRBD1. Trimming took 4 bases from V and 4 from J; bases not matched to a gene: 11. The CDR3 spans 17 residues.

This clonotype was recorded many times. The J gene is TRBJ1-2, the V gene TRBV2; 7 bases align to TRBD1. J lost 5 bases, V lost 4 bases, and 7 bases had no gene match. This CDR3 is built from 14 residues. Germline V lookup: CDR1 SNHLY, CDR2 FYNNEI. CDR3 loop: CASSGVQGKYGYTF. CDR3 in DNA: TGTGCCAGCAGTGGAGTACAGGGGAAGTATGGCTACACCTTC.

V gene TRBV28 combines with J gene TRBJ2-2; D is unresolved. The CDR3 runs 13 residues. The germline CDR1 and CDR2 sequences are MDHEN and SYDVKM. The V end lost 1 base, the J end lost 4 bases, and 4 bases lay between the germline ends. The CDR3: CASSLSPTGELFF. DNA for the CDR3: TGTGCCAGCAGTTTATCACCCACCGGGGAGCTGTTTTTT. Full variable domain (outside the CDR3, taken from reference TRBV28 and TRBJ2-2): DVKVTQSSRYLVKRTGEKVFLECVQDMDHENMFWYRQDPGLGLRLIYFSYDVKMKEKGDIPEGYSVSREKKERFSLILESASTNQTSMYLCASSLSPTGELFFGEGSRLTVL.

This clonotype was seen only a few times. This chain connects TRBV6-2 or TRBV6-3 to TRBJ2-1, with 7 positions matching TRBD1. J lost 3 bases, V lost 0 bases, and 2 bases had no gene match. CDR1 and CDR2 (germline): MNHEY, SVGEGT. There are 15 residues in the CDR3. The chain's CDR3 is CASSYSPGGYNEQFF. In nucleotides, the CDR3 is TGTGCCAGCAGTTACTCTCCAGGGGGCTACAATGAGCAGTTCTTC.

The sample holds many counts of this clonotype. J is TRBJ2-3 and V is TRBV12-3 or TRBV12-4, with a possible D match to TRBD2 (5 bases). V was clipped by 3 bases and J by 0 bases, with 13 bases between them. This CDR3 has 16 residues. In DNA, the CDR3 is TGTGCCAGCAGTTTGCGCGGCGGGCCTAGCACAGATACGCAGTATTTT. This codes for CASSLRGGPSTDTQYF.

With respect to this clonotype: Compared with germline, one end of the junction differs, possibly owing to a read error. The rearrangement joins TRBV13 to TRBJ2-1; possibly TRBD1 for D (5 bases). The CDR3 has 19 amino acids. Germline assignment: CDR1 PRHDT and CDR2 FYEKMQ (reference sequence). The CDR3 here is CASSLLQSPSRDAYNEQFF. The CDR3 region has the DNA TGCGCCAGCAGCTTGCTACAATCCCCCTCCAGGGATGCCTACAATGAGCAGTTCTTC.

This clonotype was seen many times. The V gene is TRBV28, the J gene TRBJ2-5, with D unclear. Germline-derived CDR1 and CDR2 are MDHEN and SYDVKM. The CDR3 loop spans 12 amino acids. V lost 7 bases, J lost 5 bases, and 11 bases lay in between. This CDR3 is CASMKGWETQYF. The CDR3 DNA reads TGTGCCAGCATGAAAGGGTGGGAGACCCAGTACTTC.

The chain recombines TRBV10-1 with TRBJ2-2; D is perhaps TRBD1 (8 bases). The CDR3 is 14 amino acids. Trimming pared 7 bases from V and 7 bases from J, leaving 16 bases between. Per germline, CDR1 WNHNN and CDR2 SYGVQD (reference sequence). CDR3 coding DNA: TGCGCCAGCACCAAGGACAGGGAGGGCGGGGAGCTGTTTTTT. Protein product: CASTKDREGGELFF.

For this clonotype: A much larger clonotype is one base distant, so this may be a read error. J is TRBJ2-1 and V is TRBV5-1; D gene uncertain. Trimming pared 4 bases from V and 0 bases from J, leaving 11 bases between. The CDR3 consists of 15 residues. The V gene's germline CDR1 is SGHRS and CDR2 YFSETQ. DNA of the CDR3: TGCGCCAGCAGCGCCGACATCGTCTCCTACAATGAGCAGTTCTTC. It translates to CASSADIVSYNEQFF. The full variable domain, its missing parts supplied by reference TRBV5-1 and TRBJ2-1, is KAGVTQTPRYLIKTRGQQVTLSCSPISGHRSVSWYQQTPGQGLQFLFEYFSETQRNKGNFPGRFSGRQFSNSRSEMNVSTLELGDSALYLCASSADIVSYNEQFFGPGTRLTVL.

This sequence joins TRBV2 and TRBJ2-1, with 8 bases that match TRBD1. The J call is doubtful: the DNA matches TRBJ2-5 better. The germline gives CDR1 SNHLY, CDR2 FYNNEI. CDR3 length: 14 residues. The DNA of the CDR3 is TGTGCCAGCAGTAAAATCGGGACAGGCGAGACCCAGTACTTC. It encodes CASSKIGTGETQYF.